The 19 T cell receptor beta chains below all came from one sample that was sequenced in a study of cytotoxic CD8 clonotypes in ibrutinib-treated CLL. Only in-frame clones appear in the TCRdb table, and some are missing; sequencing was by immunoSEQ multiplex PCR. The sample lists some 130,000 clones, approximately 83% seen once, with about 2% in the top ten. Sequencing used PBMCs, obtained after 24 months of ibrutinib treatment. All receptors derive from a human donor with chronic lymphocytic leukemia.

This chain joins TRBV6-4 and TRBJ2-1, with 7 bases aligning to TRBD2. The junction had 3 bases not matched to a gene; V was cut back by 6 bases and J by 1 base. The CDR3 is 14 amino acids. Germline CDR1 MRHNA, CDR2 SNTAGT. Written as DNA, the CDR3 is TGTGCCAGCAGAAAAGCGGGGTCCTACAATGAGCAGTTCTTC. Its translation: CASRKAGSYNEQFF.

DNA for the CDR3: TGTGCCAGCAGCGTAGGGGAAGGGACTTTAGGTGAAAAACTGTTTTTT. Translated, it gives CASSVGEGTLGEKLFF. The chain couples TRBV9 to TRBJ1-4, with a weak D call TRBD1 (5 bases). The V end lost 0 bases, the J end lost 7 bases, and 16 bases lay between the germline ends. The CDR3 length is 16 residues. Germline lookup yields CDR1 SGDLS and CDR2 YYNGEE.

V gene TRBV5-4 combines with J gene TRBJ1-2, with 7 bases aligning to TRBD1. The V gene's germline CDR1 is SGHNT and CDR2 YYREEE (reference sequence). V shed 2 bases, J shed 6 bases, and the junction held 7 bases outside the gene matches. The CDR3 sequence is 14 residues long. The DNA of the CDR3 is TGTGCCAGCAGCTTAGACAGGGAAGGGAATGGCTACACCTTC. It is translated as CASSLDREGNGYTF.

In its sample, this clone was seen once. The chain combines TRBV7-9 with TRBJ2-3; 7 nucleotides line up with TRBD1. The CDR3 consists of 14 residues. Looked up from germline, CDR1 is SEHNR and CDR2 is FQNEAQ (reference sequence). J gave up 4 bases and V 5 bases, and 6 bases lay outside the gene matches. The CDR3 DNA sequence: TGTGCCAGCAGCGAACAGGGGATTGCAGATACGCAGTATTTT. It translates to CASSEQGIADTQYF.

The CDR3 coding sequence is TGTGCCAGCAGCTTACCGGGGCCCAAAAACATTCAGTACTTC. It translates to CASSLPGPKNIQYF. The rearrangement links TRBV7-2 to TRBJ2-4; D is possibly TRBD1 or TRBD2 (5 bases each). This CDR3 has 14 residues. CDR1 and CDR2 (germline): SGHTA, FQGNSA. V lost 2 bases, J lost 2 bases, and 7 bases lay in between.

The gene calls are TRBV10-3 and TRBJ1-1; 9 nucleotides agree with TRBD1. The ends lost 7 bases at V and 8 bases at J; junction bases unmatched: 8. The CDR3 has 13 residues. Germline loops: CDR1 ENHRY, CDR2 SYGVKD. The DNA of the CDR3 is TGTGCCATCAAGGGGACAGGGAGCCCCGAAGCTTTCTTT. It is translated as CAIKGTGSPEAFF.

The chain recombines TRBV7-9 with TRBJ2-7; D not certain. Between the trimmed V and J ends, which lost 2 bases and 0 bases, there was a span of 5 bases. The CDR3 spans 13 residues. CDR1 is SEHNR, CDR2 FQNEAQ, per germline (reference sequence). Here the CDR3 DNA reads TGTGCCAGCAGCTTACCCAGCTCCTACGAGCAGTACTTC. Translating gives CASSLPSSYEQYF.

The CDR3 nucleotides are TGTGCCAGCAGCAAAACGACAGGGGGCGGAGAGACCCAGTACTTC. It encodes CASSKTTGGGETQYF. The V call is TRBV5-4, the J call TRBJ2-5, with 10 positions matching TRBD1. Germline assignment: CDR1 SGHNT and CDR2 YYREEE (reference sequence). V lost 4 bases and J lost 4; bases outside the gene matches: 7. This CDR3 has 15 amino acids.

V is TRBV18 and J is TRBJ2-7; D is unclear. CDR1 KGHSH and CDR2 LQKENI come from the germline V gene. Trimming pared 8 bases from V and 4 bases from J, leaving 9 bases between. This CDR3 has 11 residues. The CDR3 nucleotides read TGTGCCAGCCGAACCCTTTACGAGCAGTACTTC. Protein sequence: CASRTLYEQYF.

The chain links TRBV7-9 to TRBJ2-7; D gene ambiguous. The CDR3 has 11 residues. V lost 4 bases and J 7 bases, leaving 8 bases between the germline ends. Germline V lookup: CDR1 SEHNR, CDR2 FQNEAQ (reference sequence). The CDR3 region is CASSSATEQYF. The DNA for the CDR3 is TGTGCCAGCAGCTCTGCGACGGAGCAGTACTTC.

This clone was detected many times. CDR3 protein: CASSARQGPTNEQFF. The CDR3 DNA reads TGTGCCAGCAGCGCTAGACAGGGGCCGACGAATGAGCAGTTCTTC. The chain has TRBV7-9 and TRBJ2-1, with TRBD1 matching over 8 bases. The CDR3 sequence is 15 residues long. From germline, CDR1 is SEHNR and CDR2 FQNEAQ (reference sequence). V gave up 5 bases and J gave up 7 bases; unmatched junction bases: 10.

The genes are TRBV4-2 and TRBJ1-1; 7 bases line up with TRBD1. CDR3 length: 15 residues. CDR1 is LGHNA and CDR2 is YNFKEQ in the germline V gene. V trimming: 1 base; J trimming: 1 base; junction bases outside the gene matches: 3. The CDR3 sequence: CASSQGGQRNTEAFF. CDR3 sequence (DNA): TGTGCCAGCAGCCAAGGGGGACAGCGGAACACTGAAGCTTTCTTT.

The gene calls are TRBV6-1 and TRBJ2-5; weak D call: TRBD1 (5 bases). The CDR3 loop spans 15 amino acids. Germline V CDR1 and CDR2: MNHNS, SASEGT. Trimming stripped 6 bases from V and 4 bases from J, with 18 bases between. The DNA of the CDR3 is TGTGCCAGCAGAAGAATCGACAGACCAGGAGAGACCCAGTACTTC. Translated: CASRRIDRPGETQYF.

This clone was seen a handful of times. This chain uses TRBV7-2 with TRBJ1-5; D remains unclear. Trimming removed 1 base from V and 1 base from J, with 8 bases in between. The CDR3 contains 15 residues. The germline V gene encodes CDR1 SGHTA and CDR2 FQGNSA. CDR3 nucleotides: TGTGCCAGCAGCTTAGGCGGATGGAGCAATCAGCCCCAGCATTTT. Translation gives CASSLGGWSNQPQHF.

This clone has only one observation. Distinct nucleotide sequences in the sample also encode this CDR3. V usage is TRBV28 and J usage is TRBJ2-1; D not certain. There are 10 residues in the CDR3. The germline V gene encodes CDR1 MDHEN and CDR2 SYDVKM. Between the trimmed V and J ends, which lost 4 bases and 5 bases, there was a span of 0 bases. The CDR3 DNA reads TGTGCCAGCAGTTACAATGAGCAGTTCTTC. This encodes CASSYNEQFF.

This clone was recorded once. V gene TRBV19 combines with J gene TRBJ2-7; no firm D call. Germline loops: CDR1 LNHDA, CDR2 SQIVND (reference sequence). The CDR3 consists of 14 residues. V was cut by 1 base and J by 3 bases, with 10 bases left in between. The CDR3 nucleotides are TGTGCCAGTAGTATAGCAGGTGACCACTACGAGCAGTACTTC. Translation gives CASSIAGDHYEQYF.

Only one count was recorded for this clone. The chain employs TRBV19 and TRBJ2-3; the match to TRBD1 covers 7 bases. This CDR3 is 13 amino acids long. The V gene end was trimmed by 6 bases and the J gene end by 6 bases; junction bases not matched to a gene: 6. Germline CDR1 and CDR2: LNHDA and SQIVND (reference sequence). CDR3 DNA sequence: TGTGCCAGTAGCCTTAGGGGGCTGGATACGCAGTATTTT. Residues: CASSLRGLDTQYF.

The V call is TRBV19, the J call TRBJ2-2; 7 bases line up with TRBD2. V lost 4 bases and J lost 1; bases outside the gene matches: 6. This CDR3 region has 16 residues. The V gene's germline CDR1 is LNHDA and CDR2 SQIVND (reference sequence). This CDR3 is CASSTRSSGNTGELFF. DNA of the CDR3: TGTGCCAGTAGTACCCGGTCTAGCGGGAACACCGGGGAGCTGTTTTTT. Together with reference TRBV19 and TRBJ2-2, the CDR3 gives the full variable domain: DGGITQSPKYLFRKEGQNVTLSCEQNLNHDAMYWYRQDPGQGLRLIYYSQIVNDFQKGDIAEGYSVSREKKESFPLTVTSAQKNPTAFYLCASSTRSSGNTGELFFGEGSRLTVL.

The chain links TRBV11-3 to TRBJ2-7; D possibly corresponds to TRBD2 (5 bases). V lost 1 base to trimming and J lost 0 bases, with 7 bases between them. The CDR3 is made up of 14 amino acids. From germline, CDR1 is SGHNT and CDR2 YENEEA. In DNA form, the CDR3 reads TGTGCCAGCAGCTTAGTTCGGGGCTCCTACGAGCAGTACTTC. Its protein product is CASSLVRGSYEQYF.